The 9 T cell receptor beta chains below were found in one sample sequenced in a study of shared clonotypes between healthy human individuals (dated by TCRdb to about 2020). Receptors were amplified or captured by the immunoSEQ multiplex PCR assay. In TCRdb, the immuneACCESS table is reduced to in-frame sequences with V and J assigned. These tables do not hold every clone; where another copy was compared, an unresolved V gene accounts for under half, and the others remain unexplained. This sample is represented by some 2.4 million clones; 90% to 95% of them were singletons. Approximately 0.35% of the sample lies in the top ten. Sequencing was carried out using naive CD4+ T cells from PBMCs. The cell subset or site label on this specimen signifies: CD45RA+ positively selected. The receptors here all came from a man in his late teens or twenties in good health. Some clones in this sample may be carry-over from other donors' samples.

V gene TRBV7-3 combines with J gene TRBJ1-2; 7 bases match TRBD1. The CDR3 totals 15 residues. Unmatched junction bases numbered 10, after V lost 5 bases and J lost 4 bases. The V gene's germline CDR1 is SGHTA and CDR2 FQGTGA. The CDR3, as DNA: TGTGCCAGCAGCCAGGGGGGCAGGTCGGGCTATGGCTACACCTTC. The encoded protein is CASSQGGRSGYGYTF.

This clone has just one count. V and J are TRBV7-9 and TRBJ2-7, with 9 bases that match TRBD1. Germline loops: CDR1 SEHNR, CDR2 FQNEAQ (reference sequence). The CDR3 sequence is 16 residues long. Trimming took 5 bases from V and 7 from J; bases not matched to a gene: 15. Here the CDR3 reads CASSQPGTGYLGEQYF. The CDR3 region has the DNA TGTGCCAGCAGCCAACCAGGGACAGGGTACTTGGGGGAGCAGTACTTC.

The V and J genes are TRBV18 and TRBJ2-5; TRBD1 is a possible D gene (5 bases). CDR1 and CDR2 from the germline V gene are KGHSH and LQKENI. V lost 3 bases and J lost 5, with 16 bases in between. The CDR3 contains 15 residues. CDR3 nucleotides: TGTGCCAGCTCACCCATGGCAGGGCCCGGGGAGACCCAGTACTTC. As protein: CASSPMAGPGETQYF.

For this clone: Other DNA sequences of this sample code for an identical CDR3. The chain carries TRBV14 and TRBJ2-7; D gene unclear. The CDR3 length is 13 residues. CDR1 and CDR2 from the germline V gene are SGHDN and FVKESK. Trimming left V 1 base short and J 3 bases short, with 7 bases between. The CDR3: CASSQGLLYEQYF. The CDR3, as DNA: TGTGCCAGCAGCCAAGGACTCCTCTACGAGCAGTACTTC.

This clone came up once. The chain carries TRBV5-4 and TRBJ2-4; D may be TRBD2 (5 bases). The length of the CDR3 is 15 residues. Trimming removed 3 bases at V and 0 bases at J, with 10 bases between. CDR1 SGHNT and CDR2 YYREEE come from the germline V gene (reference sequence). CDR3 in DNA: TGTGCCAGCAGCTCTCCAGCGGTAGCCAAAAACATTCAGTACTTC. It translates to CASSSPAVAKNIQYF.

As to this clone: At the DNA level, this CDR3 is encoded by other sequences in the same sample as well. Here the CDR3 DNA reads TGTGCCAGCAGACAGAGCACAGATACGCAGTATTTT. Its translation is CASRQSTDTQYF. The rearrangement uses TRBV6-5 and TRBJ2-3, with D unresolved. The CDR3 has 12 residues. Per the germline V gene, CDR1 is MNHEY and CDR2 is SVGAGI. Trimming removed 6 bases at V and 0 bases at J, with 4 bases between.

The CDR3: CASSPLLAPHEQYF. Written as DNA, the CDR3 is TGTGCCAGTAGTCCCCTACTAGCCCCACACGAGCAGTACTTC. The chain combines TRBV19 with TRBJ2-7, with D maybe TRBD2 (6 bases). This CDR3 is 14 amino acids long. Germline CDR1 is LNHDA and CDR2 is SQIVND (reference sequence). V lost 5 bases to trimming and J lost 5 bases, with 16 bases between them. Drawing the rest from reference TRBV19 and TRBJ2-7, the complete variable domain is DGGITQSPKYLFRKEGQNVTLSCEQNLNHDAMYWYRQDPGQGLRLIYYSQIVNDFQKGDIAEGYSVSREKKESFPLTVTSAQKNPTAFYLCASSPLLAPHEQYFGPGTRLTVT.

V usage is TRBV28 and J usage is TRBJ1-4; unclear D gene. With 7 bases removed from V and 6 bases from J, the gap between germline ends came to 12 bases. The length of the CDR3 is 13 residues. Germline CDR1 MDHEN, CDR2 SYDVKM. The CDR3: CASTIGLYEKLFF. CDR3 sequence (DNA): TGTGCCAGCACCATAGGGCTATATGAAAAACTGTTTTTT. The full variable domain, in which reference TRBV28 and TRBJ1-4 provide the parts outside the CDR3, is DVKVTQSSRYLVKRTGEKVFLECVQDMDHENMFWYRQDPGLGLRLIYFSYDVKMKEKGDIPEGYSVSREKKERFSLILESASTNQTSMYLCASTIGLYEKLFFGSGTQLSVL.

Concerning this clone itself: A read error may account for a junction end that differs from germline. The chain joins TRBV25-1 to TRBJ2-2; TRBD2 might be the D (6 bases). There are 13 residues in the CDR3. The V gene's germline CDR1 is MGHDK and CDR2 SYGVNS. The chain's CDR3 is CARRESGVRGAVF. CDR3 sequence (DNA): TGTGCCAGACGGGAGTCTGGCGTCCGGGGAGCTGTTTTT. The full variable domain, rest sourced from reference TRBV25-1 and TRBJ2-2, is EADIYQTPRYLVIGTGKKITLECSQTMGHDKMYWYQQDPGMELHLIHYSYGVNSTEKGDLSSESTVSRIRTEHFPLTLESARPSHTSQYLCARRESGVRGAVFGEGSRLTVL.